A selection of T cell receptor beta chains follows, all from one sample in a study of T cells in Graves' hyperthyroidism and ophthalmopathy. TCRdb reanalysed the multiplex PCR reads using MiXCR and keeps one entry per CDR3 protein. The table lists 300,000 to 450,000 distinct CDR3 sequences, approximately 17% of them singletons. Source material: blood. Receptors originate from a man between 18 and 35 years old with Graves' ophthalmopathy. Both conserved end residues are part of each CDR3. Each record gives: CDR3 length, J gene, D gene, clone size, V gene, CDR3 protein, CDR3 DNA. A D gene is named only where the DNA matches it firmly. Clone size is stated in some rows and not others, as once, few, many or a class when expanded.

length: 18
J: TRBJ2-5
D: TRBD1
size: many
V: TRBV12-3/TRBV12-4
CDR3: CASSLGDGTGEWGETQYF
DNA: TGTGCCAGCAGTTTAGGTGACGGGACAGGGGAGTGGGGAGAGACCCAGTACTTC

length: 16
J: TRBJ2-5
D: TRBD1
size: -
V: TRBV27
CDR3: CASSYTSQTGVGTQYF
DNA: TGTGCCAGCAGCTATACCTCTCAAACAGGGGTAGGGACCCAGTACTTC

length: 15
J: TRBJ2-7
D: TRBD1
size: few
V: TRBV4-1
CDR3: CASSQDWGTGNEQYF
DNA: TGCGCCAGCAGCCAAGATTGGGGGACAGGGAACGAGCAGTACTTC

length: 13
J: TRBJ2-2
D: -
size: -
V: TRBV20-1
CDR3: CSASGQALRELFF
DNA: TGCAGTGCTAGCGGGCAGGCCCTCCGGGAGCTGTTTTTT

length: 15
J: TRBJ2-5
D: TRBD1
size: -
V: TRBV9
CDR3: CAGYLGQGYQETQYF
DNA: TGTGCCGGTTACCTGGGACAGGGGTACCAAGAGACCCAGTACTTC

length: 16
J: TRBJ1-2
D: -
size: few
V: TRBV20-1
CDR3: CSARDRRIGGLTGYTF
DNA: TGCAGTGCTAGAGATCGGAGAATCGGCGGCCTCACCGGCTACACCTTC

length: 19
J: TRBJ1-3
D: -
size: many
V: TRBV11-2
CDR3: CASSLHRDTLLASGNTIYF
DNA: TGTGCCAGCAGCTTACACCGGGACACCCTATTAGCCTCTGGAAACACCATATATTTT

length: 15
J: TRBJ1-6
D: TRBD1
size: few
V: TRBV4-1
CDR3: CASSQDEGARSPLHF
DNA: TGCGCCAGCAGCCAAGATGAGGGGGCTCGTTCACCCCTCCACTTT

length: 17
J: TRBJ1-5
D: TRBD1
size: few
V: TRBV11-2
CDR3: CASSPFWGTASNQPQHF
DNA: TGTGCCAGCAGCCCCTTTTGGGGGACAGCTAGTAATCAGCCCCAGCATTTT

length: 15
J: TRBJ1-1
D: TRBD1
size: -
V: TRBV5-8
CDR3: CASSWASGQGAEAFF
DNA: TGTGCCAGCAGCTGGGCCTCGGGACAGGGAGCTGAAGCTTTCTTT

length: 13
J: TRBJ1-6
D: -
size: few
V: TRBV19
CDR3: CASSTDQSSPLHF
DNA: TGTGCCAGTAGTACCGATCAGAGTTCACCCCTCCACTTT

length: 14
J: TRBJ2-4
D: -
size: many
V: TRBV11-2
CDR3: CASSLNRAGNIQYF
DNA: TGTGCCAGCAGCTTAAACAGGGCGGGGAACATTCAGTACTTC

length: 14
J: TRBJ1-1
D: -
size: many
V: TRBV7-9
CDR3: CASSFSTANTEAFF
DNA: TGTGCCAGCAGCTTCTCGACTGCGAACACTGAAGCTTTCTTT

length: 16
J: TRBJ2-3
D: TRBD2
size: many
V: TRBV5-6
CDR3: CASSLAGRGVSDTQYF
DNA: TGTGCCAGCAGCTTGGCCGGGCGGGGGGTATCAGATACGCAGTATTTT

length: 15
J: TRBJ2-1
D: TRBD2
size: many
V: TRBV19
CDR3: CASSSRTSGYNEQFF
DNA: TGTGCCAGTAGTTCCCGGACTAGCGGTTACAATGAGCAGTTCTTC